Below, 32 T cell receptor beta chains from the same sample are listed, as sequenced in a study of cytomegalovirus exposure and HLA in healthy donors. The PCR had 60 Vbeta and 13 Jbeta primers. Profiling relied on immunoSEQ multiplex PCR, and the TCRdb table lists in-frame clones only, not all of them. Among roughly 54,000 clones listed, about two thirds were seen once. The sequenced material came from PBMCs. All receptors come from a woman aged 55-69 years in good health and CMV-seropositive.

This clone came up a few times. The gene calls are TRBV11-2 and TRBJ2-1; TRBD2 agrees at 11 bases. Germline V gene data show CDR1 as SGHAT and CDR2 as FQNNGV. The CDR3 is 16 amino acids. V lost 1 base and J lost 4; bases outside the gene matches: 3. CDR3 DNA: TGTGCCAGCAGCTTAGCCCTAGCGGGGGGATACAATGAGCAGTTCTTC. Its protein is CASSLALAGGYNEQFF.

This clone was observed a handful of times. V is TRBV7-2 and J is TRBJ2-1; TRBD2 might be the D (5 bases). Germline CDR1 reads SGHTA; CDR2 reads FQGNSA. The CDR3 runs to 15 residues. V shed 0 bases and J shed 0 bases, with 6 bases lying between them. Written as DNA, the CDR3 is TGTGCCAGCAGCTTAGCGGGGAGCTCCTACAATGAGCAGTTCTTC. Translation: CASSLAGSSYNEQFF.

The chain couples TRBV11-2 to TRBJ2-7; D is perhaps TRBD1 (6 bases). The CDR3 totals 15 residues. With 4 bases removed from V and 6 bases from J, the gap between germline ends came to 19 bases. Germline loops: CDR1 SGHAT, CDR2 FQNNGV. The CDR3 spells CASSSRLTTGSEQYF. The CDR3 DNA sequence: TGTGCCAGCAGCTCACGTCTAACGACAGGAAGCGAGCAGTACTTC.

This clone appeared once. The rearrangement links TRBV18 to TRBJ1-1; D may be TRBD1 (5 bases). The ends were cut back, 6 bases at V and 0 bases at J, with 14 bases in the middle. Germline lookup yields CDR1 KGHSH and CDR2 LQKENI. The CDR3 spans 15 residues. This CDR3 is CASSPVGGMNTEAFF. CDR3 sequence (DNA): TGTGCCAGCTCGCCCGTTGGGGGGATGAACACTGAAGCTTTCTTT.

The rearrangement uses TRBV7-9 and TRBJ1-2, with a possible D match to TRBD1 (6 bases). The germline CDR1 and CDR2 sequences are SEHNR and FQNEAQ (reference sequence). Trimming took 1 base from V and 4 from J, leaving 7 bases between them. The CDR3 has 13 residues. The CDR3 DNA sequence: TGTGCCAGCAGCTTAGTGGACAGCTATGGCTACACCTTC. Its protein product is CASSLVDSYGYTF.

This rearrangement joins TRBV6-5 to TRBJ1-6; no reliable D call. With 5 bases removed from V and 11 bases from J, the gap between germline ends came to 16 bases. The CDR3 consists of 14 residues. The germline CDR1 and CDR2 sequences are MNHEY and SVGAGI. CDR3 DNA sequence: TGTGCCAGCAGTCAAGGCCCGGGAAGGGCACCCCTCCACTTT. Protein sequence: CASSQGPGRAPLHF.

This clone was observed a handful of times. The V call is TRBV27, the J call TRBJ1-1, with D perhaps TRBD1 (5 bases). V was cut by 7 bases and J by 1 base, with 10 bases left in between. The CDR3 loop spans 13 amino acids. Germline loops: CDR1 MNHEY, CDR2 SMNVEV (reference sequence). The CDR3 sequence: CASKGLGNTEAFF. In nucleotides, the CDR3 is TGTGCCAGCAAGGGGCTCGGGAACACTGAAGCTTTCTTT.

The CDR3 region is CASSSHPQGGANQPQHF. The CDR3 coding sequence is TGTGCCAGCAGCTCGCACCCACAGGGAGGGGCCAATCAGCCCCAGCATTTT. This sequence joins TRBV7-8 and TRBJ1-5; D might be TRBD1 (6 bases). The germline CDR1 and CDR2 sequences are SGHVS and FQNEAQ. V was cut by 4 bases and J by 3 bases, with 19 bases left in between. This CDR3 comprises 17 residues.

The chain joins TRBV19 to TRBJ2-5; possible D gene TRBD1, 6 bases. Germline-derived CDR1 and CDR2 are LNHDA and SQIVND (reference sequence). V gave up 5 bases and J gave up 1 base, with 17 bases separating them. The CDR3 extends over 16 amino acids. The CDR3 protein is CASSESPTGFQETQYF. CDR3 nucleotides: TGTGCCAGTAGTGAGTCCCCGACAGGATTCCAAGAGACCCAGTACTTC. The complete variable domain, with remaining parts taken from reference TRBV19 and TRBJ2-5, reads DGGITQSPKYLFRKEGQNVTLSCEQNLNHDAMYWYRQDPGQGLRLIYYSQIVNDFQKGDIAEGYSVSREKKESFPLTVTSAQKNPTAFYLCASSESPTGFQETQYFGPGTRLLVL.

The DNA of the CDR3 is TGTGCCAGCCGGGTTAGCGGTGGCGGGACGGGAGCTTTCTTT. It is translated as CASRVSGGGTGAFF. The rearrangement uses TRBV28 and TRBJ1-1; D may be TRBD1 (5 bases). Germline CDR1 is MDHEN and CDR2 is SYDVKM. V lost 8 bases to trimming and J lost 10 bases, with 23 bases between them. The CDR3 contains 14 residues.

The V and J genes are TRBV7-3 and TRBJ2-2; a weak D match, TRBD1 (6 bases). The CDR3 runs to 15 residues. Trimming shortened V by 4 bases and J by 4 bases, and 13 bases separated the two germline ends. CDR1 SGHTA and CDR2 FQGTGA come from the germline V gene. DNA for the CDR3: TGTGCCAGCAGCTCGGTTTTAGGGGGCACCGGGGAGCTGTTTTTT. This translates into CASSSVLGGTGELFF.

The chain couples TRBV30 to TRBJ1-2; D is perhaps TRBD1 (5 bases). V was cut by 3 bases and J by 8 bases, with 25 bases left in between. The length of the CDR3 is 16 residues. Germline assignment: CDR1 GTSNPN and CDR2 SVGIG (reference sequence). CDR3 in amino acids: CAWRTVGGSISSGYTF. The CDR3 DNA is TGTGCCTGGAGGACCGTGGGGGGGAGCATATCTAGCGGCTACACCTTC.

The chain is built from TRBV7-2 and TRBJ2-7, with 10 bases lining up with TRBD2. Trimming cost V 7 bases and J 1 base; bases outside gene matches: 10. The CDR3 is made up of 16 amino acids. CDR1 is SGHTA, CDR2 FQGNSA, per germline. This CDR3 reads CASNPRVAGGSYEQYF. CDR3 DNA sequence: TGTGCCAGCAACCCAAGGGTAGCGGGGGGATCCTACGAGCAGTACTTC. Full variable domain (remainder filled in from reference TRBV7-2 and TRBJ2-7): GAGVSQSPSNKVTEKGKDVELRCDPISGHTALYWYRQSLGQGLEFLIYFQGNSAPDKSGLPSDRFSAERTGGSVSTLTIQRTQQEDSAVYLCASNPRVAGGSYEQYFGPGTRLTVT.

This clone has a single count. This chain connects TRBV18 to TRBJ1-2; no clear D gene. Per the germline V gene, CDR1 is KGHSH and CDR2 is LQKENI. V shed 3 bases and J shed 7 bases, with 12 bases lying between them. The CDR3 is 13 residues long. The CDR3 reads CASSPSAVAGYTF. The CDR3 DNA reads as TGTGCCAGCTCACCGAGTGCCGTCGCTGGCTACACCTTC.

The rearrangement joins TRBV6-5 to TRBJ1-1; 12 bases align to TRBD1. The CDR3 runs 16 residues. CDR1 MNHEY and CDR2 SVGAGI come from the germline V gene. The ends lost 0 bases at V and 11 bases at J; junction bases unmatched: 10. The CDR3 is CASSYSGGTGGYGAFF. The CDR3 DNA reads TGTGCCAGCAGTTACTCGGGCGGGACAGGGGGCTACGGCGCTTTCTTT.

For this clone: One junction end disagrees with the germline gene, perhaps due to a read error. The identical CDR3 is also encoded by other nucleotide sequences in the sample. V usage is TRBV6-6 and J usage is TRBJ1-1; tentatively, D is TRBD1 (5 bases). In germline, CDR1 is MNHNY, CDR2 SVGAGI (reference sequence). CDR3 length equals 16 residues. The CDR3 DNA reads as TGTGCCAGCAGTTATCTCTTTGGGGCTACAAACACTGAGGCTTTCTTT. Translating it yields CASSYLFGATNTEAFF.

This clone has more than one count but fewer than ten. V usage is TRBV7-2 and J usage is TRBJ1-2; D is unresolved. This CDR3 region has 13 residues. Germline CDR1 and CDR2: SGHTA and FQGNSA. Between the trimmed V and J ends, which lost 5 bases and 7 bases, there was a span of 14 bases. CDR3 protein: CASSPTQAGGYTF. DNA for the CDR3: TGTGCCAGCAGCCCCACTCAGGCGGGTGGCTACACCTTC.

For this clone: Mismatch with germline at one junction end may stem from a read error. This chain uses TRBV29-1 with TRBJ1-2; the match to TRBD1 covers 9 bases. Germline CDR1 is SQVTM and CDR2 is ANQGSEA. The CDR3 totals 15 residues. The CDR3 nucleotides are TGCAGCGTTGGGGTCCCGGGACAGGGAGACTATGTCTACACCTTC. It encodes CSVGVPGQGDYVYTF.

V and J are TRBV6-6 and TRBJ1-1; D is perhaps TRBD1 (5 bases). The CDR3 is 13 residues long. Germline CDR1 and CDR2: MNHNY and SVGAGI (reference sequence). Deletions cut 6 bases from V and 2 bases from J, with 10 bases between. Written as DNA, the CDR3 is TGTGCCAGCAGCCTGACAGCTAACACTGAAGCTTTCTTT. It translates to CASSLTANTEAFF.

V usage is TRBV9 and J usage is TRBJ2-3; D remains ambiguous. Germline CDR1 is SGDLS and CDR2 is YYNGEE. This CDR3 comprises 13 residues. The V and J ends lost 4 bases and 2 bases respectively, with 8 bases between them. The CDR3 spells CASSPVLTDTQYF. The CDR3 bases are TGTGCCAGCAGCCCGGTACTCACAGATACGCAGTATTTT.

This clone was recorded once. This chain uses TRBV7-2 with TRBJ2-1; 7 bases align to TRBD2. There are 15 residues in the CDR3. With 4 bases clipped from V and 3 bases from J, the junction kept 6 bases outside the gene matches. Germline CDR1 SGHTA, CDR2 FQGNSA. The CDR3 nucleotides read TGTGCCAGCAGCTCCCTAGCGGCAATCTACAATGAGCAGTTCTTC. Translated: CASSSLAAIYNEQFF.

The gene calls are TRBV5-1 and TRBJ2-5; 14 bases agree with TRBD2. The CDR3 loop spans 14 amino acids. Per germline, CDR1 SGHRS and CDR2 YFSETQ. Germline trimming cut 4 bases from V and 9 bases from J; bases unmatched to any gene: 5. The CDR3 here is CASSPGLAGVAQYF. CDR3 in DNA: TGCGCCAGCAGCCCGGGACTAGCGGGGGTGGCCCAGTACTTC.

The chain carries TRBV6-5 and TRBJ2-7; D unclear. This CDR3 is 12 amino acids long. The germline V and J ends were trimmed by 6 bases and 0 bases, with 6 bases remaining between them. CDR1 MNHEY and CDR2 SVGAGI come from the germline V gene. The CDR3 region is CASSQNSYEQYF. As DNA, the CDR3 is TGTGCCAGCAGCCAGAACTCCTACGAGCAGTACTTC.

The chain has TRBV11-2 and TRBJ1-4; the D is unclear. This CDR3 contains 15 residues. Germline CDR1 reads SGHAT; CDR2 reads FQNNGV. V shed 2 bases and J shed 0 bases, with 7 bases lying between them. DNA of the CDR3: TGTGCCAGCAGCTTAAAACAGACAACTAATGAAAAACTGTTTTTT. It codes for CASSLKQTTNEKLFF.

This clone has more than one count but fewer than ten. The chain links TRBV20-1 to TRBJ1-2; 7 bases fit TRBD1. The CDR3 spans 11 residues. The germline V gene has CDR1 DFQATT and CDR2 SNEGSKA (reference sequence). Unmatched junction bases numbered 8, after V lost 8 bases and J lost 8 bases. Written as DNA, the CDR3 is TGCAGTCACAGGGGCGCGGAGGGCTACACCTTC. Amino acid sequence: CSHRGAEGYTF.

V and J are TRBV2 and TRBJ1-1; possible D gene TRBD1, 5 bases. Germline V gene sequence: CDR1 SNHLY, CDR2 FYNNEI. The CDR3 is 16 amino acids. With 6 bases removed from V and 2 bases from J, the gap between germline ends came to 19 bases. The CDR3 sequence is CASSFQGRALNTEAFF. In DNA, the CDR3 is TGTGCCAGCAGCTTTCAGGGTAGGGCCCTTAACACTGAAGCTTTCTTT.

The rearrangement uses TRBV7-2 and TRBJ2-2; TRBD1 agrees at 9 bases. Germline V gene lookup returns CDR1 SGHTA and CDR2 FQGNSA. V trimming: 2 bases; J trimming: 3 bases; junction bases outside the gene matches: 1. The CDR3 loop spans 15 amino acids. CDR3 residues: CASSLWDRDTGELFF. Written as DNA, the CDR3 is TGTGCCAGCAGCTTATGGGACAGGGACACCGGGGAGCTGTTTTTT.

This clone was seen just once. V usage is TRBV6-5 and J usage is TRBJ1-4; 9 nucleotides line up with TRBD1. The germline V gene has CDR1 MNHEY and CDR2 SVGAGI. Germline trimming cut 6 bases from V and 7 bases from J; bases unmatched to any gene: 6. The CDR3 loop spans 14 amino acids. The CDR3 region is CASRVGQGGEKLFF. In DNA form, the CDR3 reads TGTGCCAGCAGGGTGGGACAGGGCGGTGAAAAACTGTTTTTT.

The CDR3 bases are TGTGCCAGCGGATCAGGGACAGGGAGGAATCAGCCCCAGCATTTT. Translating gives CASGSGTGRNQPQHF. The rearrangement uses TRBV27 and TRBJ1-5, with 9 bases identical to TRBD1. Per the germline V gene, CDR1 is MNHEY and CDR2 is SMNVEV (reference sequence). V dropped 8 bases and J dropped 4; count of bases not matched to a gene: 9. This CDR3 contains 15 residues.

The chain links TRBV7-6 to TRBJ1-1, with D possibly TRBD1 on 5 matching bases. CDR3 length: 13 residues. Trimming cost V 4 bases and J 2 bases, with 8 bases left between them. In germline, CDR1 is SGHVS, CDR2 FNYEAQ. The CDR3 DNA reads TGTGCCAGCAGCTCAGGACAAAACACTGAAGCTTTCTTT. This translates into CASSSGQNTEAFF.

The chain joins TRBV16 to TRBJ1-2; TRBD1 might be the D (5 bases). The germline V gene encodes CDR1 KGHSY and CDR2 FQNENV. Trimming removed 1 base at V and 9 bases at J, with 15 bases between. The CDR3 is 14 residues long. DNA of the CDR3: TGTGCCAGCAGCCAATGGTCTCAGGGATCTAGCTACACCTTC. As protein: CASSQWSQGSSYTF.

This sequence joins TRBV18 and TRBJ2-7, with 9 bases aligning to TRBD1. The CDR3 sequence is 19 residues long. Germline CDR1 is KGHSH and CDR2 is LQKENI. Trimming cost V 6 bases and J 2 bases; bases outside gene matches: 20. The CDR3 DNA is TGTGCCAGCTCTAGCCGACCGTCACCGGACAGGGGCTACCCCTACGAGCAGTACTTC. It yields the protein CASSSRPSPDRGYPYEQYF. The full variable domain, its missing parts supplied by reference TRBV18 and TRBJ2-7, is NAGVMQNPRHLVRRRGQEARLRCSPMKGHSHVYWYRQLPEEGLKFMVYLQKENIIDESGMPKERFSAEFPKEGPSILRIQQVVRGDSAAYFCASSSRPSPDRGYPYEQYFGPGTRLTVT.